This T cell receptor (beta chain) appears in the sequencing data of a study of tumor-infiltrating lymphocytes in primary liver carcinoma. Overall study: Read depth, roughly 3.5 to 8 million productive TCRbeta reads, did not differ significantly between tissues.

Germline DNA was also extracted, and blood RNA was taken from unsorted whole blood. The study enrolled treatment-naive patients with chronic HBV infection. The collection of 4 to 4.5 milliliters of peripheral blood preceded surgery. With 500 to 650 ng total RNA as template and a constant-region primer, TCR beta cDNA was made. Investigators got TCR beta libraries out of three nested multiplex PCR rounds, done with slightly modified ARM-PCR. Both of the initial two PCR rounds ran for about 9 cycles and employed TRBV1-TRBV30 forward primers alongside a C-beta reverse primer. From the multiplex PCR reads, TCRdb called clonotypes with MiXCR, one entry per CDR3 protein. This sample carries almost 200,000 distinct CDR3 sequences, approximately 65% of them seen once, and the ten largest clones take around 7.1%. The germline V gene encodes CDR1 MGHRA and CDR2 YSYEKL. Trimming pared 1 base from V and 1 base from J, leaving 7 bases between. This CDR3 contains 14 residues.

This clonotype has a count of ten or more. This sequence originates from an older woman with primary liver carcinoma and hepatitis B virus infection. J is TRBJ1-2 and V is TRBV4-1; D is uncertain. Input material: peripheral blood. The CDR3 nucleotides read TGCGCCAGCAGCCAAGGAACGATTAACTATGGCTACACCTTC. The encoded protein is CASSQGTINYGYTF.